This TCR beta chain was profiled in a study of blood T cells in healthy people across ages (dated by TCRdb to 2015 to 2017). Describing the broader study: In model experiments, template switching captured roughly one uniquely barcoded TCR beta cDNA molecule for every two T cells. To track age-related changes in TCR beta repertoire diversity, the study relied on deep sequencing normalized with unique cDNA molecular identifiers. Four age groups were formed from the donors: young (average 16 years), middle-aged (roughly 38), aged (about 62) and long-lived (about 80). Donors of different ages were randomly distributed across sequencing lanes to avoid experimental bias. The study analyzed two additional independent replicas of 1 million unique cDNA reads from the same blood draw for two donors, one aged 18 to 29 and one aged 80 or older.

The library was produced with 5' RACE. For sequencing, an Illumina HiSeq 2500 was employed. The second PCR ran for roughly 7 to 11 cycles and used a J-beta primer mix along with a sample-barcoded 5' primer. Each TCR beta cDNA molecule received a unique molecular identifier from a template-switch 5' adaptor carrying 12 random nucleotides. At least 3 million CDR3-containing paired-end reads were obtained from each sample. All of the RNA was converted into first-strand cDNA using the Mint cDNA synthesis kit, with a TRBC-specific oligonucleotide serving as the primer. Following uracil-DNA glycosylase treatment, all cDNA underwent a first 18-cycle PCR with the universal primers M1SS and BC2_uni_R. Processing in the source paper ran as follows. Normalization of each sample was performed by random selection of 1 million high-quality reads, each carrying a distinct molecular identifier. Instead of being binned into consensus sequences, reads that shared molecular identifiers were thrown out. MiTCR, run with a Q25 quality threshold and the strictest error-elimination algorithm, handled CDR3 identification, clonotype clustering and error correction. Lower-bound total TCR beta diversity was estimated with a nonparametric unseen species model using Euler transformation. TCRdb reprocessing: public reads trimmed at Q25 with fastp, clones called with MiXCR, in-frame beta chains kept. When rows share a CDR3 protein, they turn into one entry using the most common DNA and genes. Clone size and V and J calls follow TCRdb, not the original study. The sample table contains about 1,400,000 distinct CDR3 sequences; only one count was recorded for roughly 40% of them. The ten biggest clones cover around 8% of the sample.

CDR1 and CDR2, looked up from the germline V gene (reference sequence), are MNHEY and SMNVEV. Including the terminal cysteine and phenylalanine, the CDR3 comprises 18 residues. The only DNA kept is the CDR3, 54 bases in frame from the first base. Deletion took 5 bases off V and 2 bases off J, with a span of 21 bases between the germline ends. Study-wide findings and limitations: A strong correlation was found between observed TCR beta diversity and the percentage of naive T cells measured by flow cytometry. Bulk unsorted PBMC profiling prevented conclusive comparison of naive and antigen-experienced compartments. The long-lived group showed more naive CD4+ T cells, fewer expanded clones and increased TCR diversity than the aged group, suggesting age selection. Estimates of total diversity based on one million sequenced T cells were regarded as lower bounds and as underestimates. Observed TCR beta diversity per million T cells fell roughly linearly with age, and a significant reduction was already apparent by age around 40. The CMV infection status of donors was not known, potentially confounding age-related changes in expanded clonotypes.

The donors were 40 or so Caucasian individuals from Russia, aged roughly 6 to 95 years, who were systemically healthy. Each donor gave about 9.7 milliliters of peripheral blood, drawn into EDTA-treated Vacutainer tubes. PBMCs were isolated by Ficoll-Paque density-gradient centrifugation, with at least 7 million obtained per sample. Total RNA, at least 6 micrograms per sample, was extracted from PBMCs with Trizol reagent. Naive CD45RAhigh/CD27high T cell percentages were measured by flow cytometry on a PBMC aliquot from every donor. A remark on this clonotype: It lacks a known antigen. Base quality data are lacking; no much larger clone is found one base away.

Sequencing was done on a sample of blood. The source is a woman between 18 and 30 years old in good health. The chain links TRBV27 with TRBJ1-4; the D gene is possibly TRBD1, with 6 bases matching. The CDR3 protein is CASSRQGPGVDTNEKLFF. The DNA sequence is TGTGCCAGCAGTCGTCAGGGACCAGGGGTGGATACTAATGAAAAACTGTTTTTT.